This section outlines one TCR beta chain sequence together with its context. Its antigen is undetermined. These data originate in a study of T-cell reconstitution after alpha-beta-depleted transplantation in children. Study-level findings and limits: T-cell counts and diversity at one year following transplant were attributed mainly to newly produced T cells.

The germline V gene encodes CDR1 SGHDT and CDR2 YYEEEE. The CDR3 consists of 12 residues. Trimming left V 2 bases short and J 6 bases short, with 8 bases between. Preparing the TCRbeta library involved the use of unique molecular identifiers. TCRdb re-called the PCR reads through MiXCR, storing one row per CDR3 protein. The table records 250,000 to 300,000 distinct CDR3 sequences, around 10% of them present only once. The chain carries TRBV5-6 and TRBJ1-2; D is uncertain. The material sequenced was PBMCs, taken before TCRalphabeta/CD19-depleted stem cell transplant. This TCR was sampled from a boy younger than two with acute myeloid leukemia, due to receive a stem cell transplant. The CDR3 bases are TGTGCCAGCAGCTTCACCAACGATGGCTACACCTTC. Protein sequence: CASSFTNDGYTF.